What follows are 18 T cell receptor beta chains derived from one specimen sequenced in a study of T-cell reconstitution after alpha-beta-depleted transplantation in children. Unique molecular identifiers were incorporated into the prepared TCRbeta library. In TCRdb, the PCR reads were re-called with MiXCR into one record per CDR3 protein. The sample has roughly 570,000 distinct CDR3 sequences; 25% to 30% are singletons. The source was PBMCs, collected before TCRalphabeta/CD19-depleted stem cell transplant. These receptors all stem from a boy under three years old with Wiskott-Aldrich syndrome, due to receive a stem cell transplant.

This chain links TRBV4-1 with TRBJ1-2; perhaps TRBD1 as D (5 bases). V gave up 4 bases and J gave up 6 bases, with 18 bases separating them. The V gene's germline CDR1 is MGHRA and CDR2 YSYEKL. The CDR3 extends over 15 amino acids. The CDR3 DNA follows: TGCGCCAGCAGCCCCCTCGCCCGGGGGTGGAATGGCTACACCTTC. This codes for CASSPLARGWNGYTF.

The gene calls are TRBV6-1 and TRBJ2-4, with D tentatively TRBD1 (6 bases). V lost 4 bases to trimming and J lost 5 bases, with 9 bases between them. CDR1 is MNHNS and CDR2 is SASEGT in the germline V gene. CDR3 length: 13 residues. The CDR3 sequence: CASSAQGQNIQYF. CDR3 DNA sequence: TGTGCCAGCAGTGCCCAGGGGCAAAACATTCAGTACTTC.

The chain is built from TRBV5-5 and TRBJ1-5; D gene ambiguous. Between the trimmed V and J ends, which lost 3 bases and 3 bases, there was a span of 10 bases. Germline CDR1 and CDR2: SGHKS and YYEKEE (reference sequence). The CDR3 is 14 amino acids. The CDR3 reads CASSSNTANQPQHF. CDR3 bases: TGTGCCAGCAGCTCAAATACGGCCAATCAGCCCCAGCATTTT.

This clonotype was detected only a few times. This chain links TRBV15 with TRBJ2-3, with 7 bases that match TRBD2. The germline V gene has CDR1 LNHNV and CDR2 YYDKDF (reference sequence). With V trimmed by 4 bases and J by 3 bases, 7 bases remained unmatched. The CDR3 spans 15 residues. CDR3 in amino acids: CATSTLADLTDTQYF. The CDR3, as DNA: TGTGCCACCAGCACCCTAGCGGATTTAACAGATACGCAGTATTTT.

The rearrangement joins TRBV18 to TRBJ2-7; 9 positions match TRBD2. The germline CDR1 and CDR2 sequences are KGHSH and LQKENI. J was trimmed by 7 bases and V by 2 bases; bases with no gene match: 9. The CDR3 covers 15 residues. In DNA, the CDR3 is TGTGCCAGCTCACCAACTAGCGGGTACTCCGGGGAGCAGTACTTC. Protein sequence: CASSPTSGYSGEQYF.

A few counts support this clonotype. The J gene is TRBJ2-1, the V gene TRBV29-1, with TRBD2 identical over 12 bases. This CDR3 spans 15 amino acids. The germline CDR1 and CDR2 sequences are SQVTM and ANQGSEA. Trimming cost V 7 bases and J 8 bases; bases outside gene matches: 12. This chain's CDR3 is CSAVTGTSGLDEQFF. The CDR3 region has the DNA TGCAGCGCCGTCACCGGGACTAGCGGGTTGGATGAGCAGTTCTTC.

Of note for this clonotype: The conserved phenylalanine or tryptophan normally closing the CDR3 is absent here, so this likely arose from a read error. The genes are TRBV10-3 and TRBJ2-7; 7 nucleotides match TRBD2. CDR3 length: 13 amino acids. Per germline, CDR1 ENHRY and CDR2 SYGVKD. Trimming removed 2 bases from V and 4 bases from J; junction bases left unmatched: 2. CDR3 nucleotides: TGTGCCATCAGTGAGGCTAGCGGTTACGAGCAGTACTTA. Residues: CAISEASGYEQYL.

The CDR3 DNA follows: TGTGCCAGCAGCTCGAGTGGACAGGGAGCTGAAAAACTGTTTTTT. This gives the protein CASSSSGQGAEKLFF. The chain links TRBV7-2 to TRBJ1-4; the match to TRBD1 covers 8 bases. J was trimmed by 7 bases and V by 4 bases; bases with no gene match: 8. CDR3 length equals 15 residues. The germline V gene encodes CDR1 SGHTA and CDR2 FQGNSA.

This chain uses TRBV28 with TRBJ2-1; 12 bases align to TRBD2. Unmatched junction bases numbered 8, after V lost 5 bases and J lost 0 bases. The CDR3 is 18 amino acids. CDR1 MDHEN and CDR2 SYDVKM come from the germline V gene. In DNA form, the CDR3 reads TGTGCCAGCAGTGTGACTAGCGGGGGCACCAGCTCCTACAATGAGCAGTTCTTC. Amino acids: CASSVTSGGTSSYNEQFF. The variable domain in full, completed from reference TRBV28 and TRBJ2-1, reads DVKVTQSSRYLVKRTGEKVFLECVQDMDHENMFWYRQDPGLGLRLIYFSYDVKMKEKGDIPEGYSVSREKKERFSLILESASTNQTSMYLCASSVTSGGTSSYNEQFFGPGTRLTVL.

The chain couples TRBV27 to TRBJ1-5; D remains ambiguous. V lost 8 bases to trimming and J lost 9 bases, with 14 bases between them. The CDR3 loop spans 12 amino acids. CDR1 MNHEY and CDR2 SMNVEV come from the germline V gene (reference sequence). CDR3 in DNA: TGTGCCAGCTCTAAATTCGGTGGGCCCCAGCATTTT. Translation: CASSKFGGPQHF.

V and J are TRBV6-1 and TRBJ1-1; 7 nucleotides align to TRBD1. The J segment lost 4 bases and the V segment lost 8 bases, leaving 7 bases of the junction unmatched. The V gene's germline CDR1 is MNHNS and CDR2 SASEGT. This CDR3 has 13 residues. The CDR3 coding sequence is TGTGCCAGCCATCGGGCAGGGGGCACTGAAGCTTTCTTT. Translated, it gives CASHRAGGTEAFF.

This clonotype showed up just a few times. CDR3 sequence (DNA): TGTGCCAGCAGCCTTACTAGCGGGAGGAACACCGGGGAGCTGTTTTTT. It encodes CASSLTSGRNTGELFF. The V and J genes are TRBV3-1 and TRBJ2-2; 11 positions agree with TRBD2. J lost 1 base, V lost 4 bases, and 2 bases had no gene match. CDR1 LGHDT and CDR2 YNNKEL come from the germline V gene (reference sequence). The CDR3 is 16 residues long.

Written as DNA, the CDR3 is TGTGCCAGCAGCTTAAGATGGGGCGGGGAGCAGTACTTC. Amino acids: CASSLRWGGEQYF. V is TRBV7-9 and J is TRBJ2-7; either TRBD1 or TRBD2 may supply D (5 bases each). Trimming left V 2 bases short and J 7 bases short, with 12 bases between. The CDR3 spans 13 residues. Germline V CDR1 and CDR2: SEHNR, FQNEAQ (reference sequence).

The sample holds a few counts of this clonotype. The chain uses TRBV6-1 and TRBJ1-2; tentative D call: TRBD1 (6 bases). Germline assignment: CDR1 MNHNS and CDR2 SASEGT. This CDR3 is 15 amino acids long. V lost 2 bases, J lost 4 bases, and 14 bases lay in between. The DNA of the CDR3 is TGTGCCAGCAGTGAATGCGCGGGACACTGCTATGGCTACACCTTC. This encodes CASSECAGHCYGYTF.

The sample holds a few counts of this clonotype. This chain uses TRBV28 with TRBJ2-3, with D maybe TRBD2 (6 bases). The CDR3 length is 14 residues. V was clipped by 5 bases and J by 2 bases, with 11 bases between them. The germline V gene has CDR1 MDHEN and CDR2 SYDVKM. The chain's CDR3 is CASSTGVNTDTQYF. For the CDR3, the DNA is TGTGCCAGCAGTACGGGGGTCAACACAGATACGCAGTATTTT.

The table lists this clonotype with a few counts. The chain recombines TRBV4-2 with TRBJ2-7; TRBD2 agrees at 10 bases. Germline V gene sequence: CDR1 LGHNA, CDR2 YNFKEQ. V was clipped by 3 bases and J by 2 bases; unmatched bases: 28. CDR3 size: 23 residues. CDR3 sequence (DNA): TGTGCCAGCAGCCACGGGGGTACACCGGCCGGGAGAGTGGTAGCGGGAGGTCCCTACGAGCAGTACTTC. This gives the protein CASSHGGTPAGRVVAGGPYEQYF.

This chain connects TRBV5-1 to TRBJ2-5; D might be TRBD1 (7 bases). CDR3 size: 16 residues. The V and J ends lost 4 bases and 0 bases respectively, with 16 bases between them. Germline CDR1 reads SGHRS; CDR2 reads YFSETQ. The CDR3 region is CASSLQGTVYQETQYF. The CDR3 nucleotides are TGCGCCAGCAGCCTACAGGGGACTGTGTACCAAGAGACCCAGTACTTC.

This sequence joins TRBV6-2 or TRBV6-3 and TRBJ2-7, with D possibly matching TRBD1 (5 bases). Between the trimmed V and J ends, which lost 3 bases and 2 bases, there was a span of 17 bases. The germline gives CDR1 MNHEY, CDR2 SVGEGT. The CDR3 sequence is 16 residues long. For the CDR3, the DNA is TGTGCCAGCAGTTATACGAGACGACGACAGACCTACGAGCAGTACTTC. Its translation: CASSYTRRRQTYEQYF.